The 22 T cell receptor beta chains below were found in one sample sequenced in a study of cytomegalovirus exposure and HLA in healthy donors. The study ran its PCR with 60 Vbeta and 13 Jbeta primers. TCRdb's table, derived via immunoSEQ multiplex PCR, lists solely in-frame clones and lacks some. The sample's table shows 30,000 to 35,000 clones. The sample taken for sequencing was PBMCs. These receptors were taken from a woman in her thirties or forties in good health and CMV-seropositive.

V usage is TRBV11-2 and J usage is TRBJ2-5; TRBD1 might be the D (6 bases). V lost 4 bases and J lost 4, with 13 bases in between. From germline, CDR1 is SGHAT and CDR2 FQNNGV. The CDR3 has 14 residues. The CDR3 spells CASSSLQGPETQYF. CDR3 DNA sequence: TGTGCCAGCAGCTCCTTACAGGGACCAGAGACCCAGTACTTC. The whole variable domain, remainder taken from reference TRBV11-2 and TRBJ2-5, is EAGVAQSPRYKIIEKRQSVAFWCNPISGHATLYWYQQILGQGPKLLIQFQNNGVVDDSQLPKDRFSAERLKGVDSTLKIQPAKLEDSAVYLCASSSLQGPETQYFGPGTRLLVL.

The chain's CDR3 is CASRIKGADNEQFF. CDR3 nucleotide sequence: TGTGCCAGCAGGATTAAGGGAGCCGACAATGAGCAGTTCTTC. This chain joins TRBV4-2 and TRBJ2-1; D perhaps matches TRBD2 (5 bases). The V end lost 6 bases, the J end lost 5 bases, and 14 bases lay between the germline ends. Germline V CDR1 and CDR2: LGHNA, YNFKEQ. The CDR3 has 14 residues.

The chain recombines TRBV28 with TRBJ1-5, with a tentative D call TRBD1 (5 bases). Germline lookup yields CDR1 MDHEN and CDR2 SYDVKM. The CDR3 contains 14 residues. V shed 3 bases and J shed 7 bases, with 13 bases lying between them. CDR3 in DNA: TGTGCCAGCAGTTTTGGGGGGGACGGCCAGCCCCAGCATTTT. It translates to CASSFGGDGQPQHF.

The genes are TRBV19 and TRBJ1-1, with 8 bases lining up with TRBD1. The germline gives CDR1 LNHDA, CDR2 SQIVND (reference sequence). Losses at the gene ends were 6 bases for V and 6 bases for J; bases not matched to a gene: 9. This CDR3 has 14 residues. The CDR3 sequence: CASRMDREEPEAFF. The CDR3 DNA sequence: TGTGCCAGTAGGATGGACAGGGAGGAACCTGAAGCTTTCTTT.

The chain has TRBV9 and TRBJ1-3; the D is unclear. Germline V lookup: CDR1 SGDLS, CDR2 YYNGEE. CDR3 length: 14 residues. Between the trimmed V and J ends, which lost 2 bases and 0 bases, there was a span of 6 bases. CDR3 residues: CASSVLLSGNTIYF. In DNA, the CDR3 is TGTGCCAGCAGCGTCCTTCTCTCTGGAAACACCATATATTTT. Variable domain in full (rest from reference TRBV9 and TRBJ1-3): DSGVTQTPKHLITATGQRVTLRCSPRSGDLSVYWYQQSLDQGLQFLIQYYNGEERAKGNILERFSAQQFPDLHSELNLSSLELGDSALYFCASSVLLSGNTIYFGEGSWLTVV.

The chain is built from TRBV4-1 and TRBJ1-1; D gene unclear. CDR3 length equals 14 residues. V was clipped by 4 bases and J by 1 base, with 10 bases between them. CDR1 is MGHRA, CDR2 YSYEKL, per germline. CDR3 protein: CASSPRRENTEAFF. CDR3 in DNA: TGCGCCAGCAGCCCTCGACGGGAGAACACTGAAGCTTTCTTT.

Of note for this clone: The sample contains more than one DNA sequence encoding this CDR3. CDR3 amino acids: CASSLGGSNQPQHF. CDR3 coding DNA: TGTGCCAGCAGTTTAGGGGGCAGCAATCAGCCCCAGCATTTT. The chain carries TRBV28 and TRBJ1-5; TRBD1 might be the D (6 bases). V lost 2 bases and J lost 1, with 6 bases in between. The V gene's germline CDR1 is MDHEN and CDR2 SYDVKM. The CDR3 sequence is 14 residues long. Supplemented by reference TRBV28 and TRBJ1-5, the full variable domain reads DVKVTQSSRYLVKRTGEKVFLECVQDMDHENMFWYRQDPGLGLRLIYFSYDVKMKEKGDIPEGYSVSREKKERFSLILESASTNQTSMYLCASSLGGSNQPQHFGDGTRLSIL.

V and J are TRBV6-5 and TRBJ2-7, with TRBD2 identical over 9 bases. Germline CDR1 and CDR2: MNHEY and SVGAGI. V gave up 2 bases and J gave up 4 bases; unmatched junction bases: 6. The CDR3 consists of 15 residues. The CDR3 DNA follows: TGTGCCAGCAGTTACCTAGGGACTAGCCCGTACGAGCAGTACTTC. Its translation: CASSYLGTSPYEQYF.

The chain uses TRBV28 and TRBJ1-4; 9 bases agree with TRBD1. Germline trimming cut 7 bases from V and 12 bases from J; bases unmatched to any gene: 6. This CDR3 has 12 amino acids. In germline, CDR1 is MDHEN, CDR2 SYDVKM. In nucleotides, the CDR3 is TGTGCCAGCACGACAGGGGGGAGAGAACTGTTTTTT. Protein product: CASTTGGRELFF.

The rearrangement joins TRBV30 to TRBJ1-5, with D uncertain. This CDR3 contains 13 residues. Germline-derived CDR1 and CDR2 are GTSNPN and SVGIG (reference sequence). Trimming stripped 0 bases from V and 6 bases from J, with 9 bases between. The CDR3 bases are TGTGCCTGGAGTGTACGAGTTAGTCAGCCCCAGCATTTT. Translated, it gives CAWSVRVSQPQHF.

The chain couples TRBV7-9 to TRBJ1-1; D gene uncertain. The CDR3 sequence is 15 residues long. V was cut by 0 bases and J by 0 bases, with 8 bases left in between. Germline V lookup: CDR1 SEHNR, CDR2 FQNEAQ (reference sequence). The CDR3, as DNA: TGTGCCAGCAGCTTAGCAGAGGCGATGAACACTGAAGCTTTCTTT. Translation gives CASSLAEAMNTEAFF.

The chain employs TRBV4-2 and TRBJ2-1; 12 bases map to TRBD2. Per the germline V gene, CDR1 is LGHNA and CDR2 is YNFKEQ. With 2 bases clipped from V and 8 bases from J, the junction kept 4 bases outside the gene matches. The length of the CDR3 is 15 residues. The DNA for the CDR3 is TGTGCCAGCAGCCAACAACTAGCGGGAGGCCATGAGCAGTTCTTC. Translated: CASSQQLAGGHEQFF.

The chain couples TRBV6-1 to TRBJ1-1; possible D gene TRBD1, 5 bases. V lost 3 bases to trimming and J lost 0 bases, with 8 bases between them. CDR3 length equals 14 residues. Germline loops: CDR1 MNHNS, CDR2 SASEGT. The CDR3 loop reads CASSEAGMNTEAFF. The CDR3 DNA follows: TGTGCCAGCAGTGAGGCAGGGATGAACACTGAAGCTTTCTTT.

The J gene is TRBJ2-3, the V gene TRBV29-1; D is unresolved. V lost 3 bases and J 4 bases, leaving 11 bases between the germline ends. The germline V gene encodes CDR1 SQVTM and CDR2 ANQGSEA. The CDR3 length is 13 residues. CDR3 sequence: CSVERRVPDTQYF. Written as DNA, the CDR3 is TGCAGCGTTGAGCGACGGGTGCCAGATACGCAGTATTTT.

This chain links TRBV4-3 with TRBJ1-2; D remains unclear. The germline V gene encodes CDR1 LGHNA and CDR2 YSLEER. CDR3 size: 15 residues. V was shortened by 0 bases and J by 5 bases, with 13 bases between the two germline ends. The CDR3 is CASSQDLTTLYGYTF. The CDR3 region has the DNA TGCGCCAGCAGCCAAGATCTGACGACACTGTATGGCTACACCTTC.

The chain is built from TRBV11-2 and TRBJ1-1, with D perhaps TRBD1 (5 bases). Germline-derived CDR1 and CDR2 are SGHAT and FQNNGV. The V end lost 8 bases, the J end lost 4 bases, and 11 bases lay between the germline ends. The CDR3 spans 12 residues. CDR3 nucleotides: TGTGCCAGCGGCGGAGGGGTCACTGAAGCTTTCTTT. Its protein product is CASGGGVTEAFF.

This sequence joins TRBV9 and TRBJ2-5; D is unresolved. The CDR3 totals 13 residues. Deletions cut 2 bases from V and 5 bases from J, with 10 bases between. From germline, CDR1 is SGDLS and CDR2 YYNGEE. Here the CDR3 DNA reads TGTGCCAGCAGCGTTCACAGCAGTGAGACCCAGTACTTC. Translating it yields CASSVHSSETQYF.

Here the CDR3 DNA reads TGTGCCAGCGGGGAGGTGGGAAGGGGCTCTGGGGCCAACGTCCTGACTTTC. Its translation: CASGEVGRGSGANVLTF. The V call is TRBV28, the J call TRBJ2-6; tentative D call: TRBD2 (6 bases). The CDR3 extends over 17 amino acids. Looked up from germline, CDR1 is MDHEN and CDR2 is SYDVKM. V dropped 8 bases and J dropped 0 bases, with 17 bases sitting between them.

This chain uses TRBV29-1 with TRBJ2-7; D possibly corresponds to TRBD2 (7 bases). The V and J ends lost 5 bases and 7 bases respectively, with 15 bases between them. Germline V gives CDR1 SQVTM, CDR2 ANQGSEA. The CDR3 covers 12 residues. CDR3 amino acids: CSVRAGEGEQYF. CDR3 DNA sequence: TGCAGCGTTAGGGCAGGGGAGGGGGAGCAGTACTTC.

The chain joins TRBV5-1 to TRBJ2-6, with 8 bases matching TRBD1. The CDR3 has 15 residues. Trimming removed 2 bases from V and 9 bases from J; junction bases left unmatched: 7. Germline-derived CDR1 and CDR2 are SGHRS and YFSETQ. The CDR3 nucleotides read TGCGCCAGCAGCTTATCCGGACAGGGTCTCAACGTCCTGACTTTC. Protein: CASSLSGQGLNVLTF.

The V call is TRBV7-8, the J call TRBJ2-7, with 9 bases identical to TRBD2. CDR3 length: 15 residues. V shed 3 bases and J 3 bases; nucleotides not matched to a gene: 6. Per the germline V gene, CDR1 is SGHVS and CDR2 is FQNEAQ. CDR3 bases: TGTGCCAGCAGCTTTATCCAAGCGGGGGGCTACGAGCAGTACTTC. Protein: CASSFIQAGGYEQYF.

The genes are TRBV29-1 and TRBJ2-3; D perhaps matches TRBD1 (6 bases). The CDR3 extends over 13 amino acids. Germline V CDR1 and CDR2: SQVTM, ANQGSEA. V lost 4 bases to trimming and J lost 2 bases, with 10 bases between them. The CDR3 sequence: CSVGRGLTDTQYF. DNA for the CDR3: TGCAGCGTTGGCAGGGGTCTCACAGATACGCAGTATTTT.